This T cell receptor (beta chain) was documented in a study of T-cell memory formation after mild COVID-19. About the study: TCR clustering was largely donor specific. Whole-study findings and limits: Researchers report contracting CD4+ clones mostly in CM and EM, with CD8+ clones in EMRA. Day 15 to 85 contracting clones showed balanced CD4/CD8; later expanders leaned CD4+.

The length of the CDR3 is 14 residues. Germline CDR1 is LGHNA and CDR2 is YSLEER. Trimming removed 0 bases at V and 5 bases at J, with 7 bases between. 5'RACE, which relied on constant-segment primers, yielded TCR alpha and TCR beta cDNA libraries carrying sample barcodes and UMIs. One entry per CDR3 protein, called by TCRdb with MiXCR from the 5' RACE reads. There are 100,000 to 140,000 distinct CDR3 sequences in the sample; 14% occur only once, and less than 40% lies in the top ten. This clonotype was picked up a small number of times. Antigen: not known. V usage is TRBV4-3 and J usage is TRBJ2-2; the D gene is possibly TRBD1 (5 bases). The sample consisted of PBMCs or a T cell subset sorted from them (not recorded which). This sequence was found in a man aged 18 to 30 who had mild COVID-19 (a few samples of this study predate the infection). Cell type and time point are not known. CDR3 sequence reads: CASSQDKGTGELFF. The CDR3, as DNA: TGCGCCAGCAGCCAAGATAAGGGGACCGGGGAGCTGTTTTTT.